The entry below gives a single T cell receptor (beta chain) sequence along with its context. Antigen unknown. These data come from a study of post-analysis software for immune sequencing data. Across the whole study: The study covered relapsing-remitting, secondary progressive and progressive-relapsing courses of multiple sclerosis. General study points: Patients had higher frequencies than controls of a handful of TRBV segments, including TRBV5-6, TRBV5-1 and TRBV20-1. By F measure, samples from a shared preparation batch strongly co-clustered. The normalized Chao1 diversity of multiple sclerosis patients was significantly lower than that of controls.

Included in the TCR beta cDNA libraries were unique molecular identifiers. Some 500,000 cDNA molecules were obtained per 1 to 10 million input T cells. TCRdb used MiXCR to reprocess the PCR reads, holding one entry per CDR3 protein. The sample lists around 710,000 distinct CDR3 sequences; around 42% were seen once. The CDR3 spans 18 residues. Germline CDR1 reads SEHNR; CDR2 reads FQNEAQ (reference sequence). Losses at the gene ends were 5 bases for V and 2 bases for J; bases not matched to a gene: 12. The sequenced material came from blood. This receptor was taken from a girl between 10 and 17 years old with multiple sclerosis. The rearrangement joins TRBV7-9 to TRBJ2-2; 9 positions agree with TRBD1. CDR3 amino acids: CASSHPLTDRGNTGELFF. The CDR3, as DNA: TGTGCCAGCAGCCACCCGTTAACGGACAGGGGTAACACCGGGGAGCTGTTTTTT. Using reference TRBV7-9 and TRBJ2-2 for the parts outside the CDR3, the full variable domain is DTGVSQNPRHKITKRGQNVTFRCDPISEHNRLYWYRQTLGQGPEFLTYFQNEAQLEKSRLLSDRFSAERPKGSFSTLEIQRTEQGDSAMYLCASSHPLTDRGNTGELFFGEGSRLTVL.